This T cell receptor beta chain was retrieved from a study of T cell changes during pregnancy in multiple sclerosis. Clones were read by immunoSEQ multiplex PCR, and TCRdb kept only the in-frame ones, dropping some. The top ten hold 2% to 2.5% of the sample, which has 70,000 to 100,000 clones, around 93% seen once. CDR1 MDHEN and CDR2 SYDVKM come from the germline V gene. Trimming left V 2 bases short and J 7 bases short, with 14 bases between. The CDR3 runs 14 residues. This clone has just a few counts. The sample was peripheral blood, taken in the third trimester of pregnancy. The chain couples TRBV28 to TRBJ1-2; possibly TRBD1 for D (5 bases). The clonotype originates from a female donor with multiple sclerosis, enrolled in a pregnancy study. CDR3 in DNA: TGTGCCAGCAGTTTAGGCAGGGCAGGGTCTGGCTACACCTTC. Its protein is CASSLGRAGSGYTF.